The 21 T cell receptor beta chains below were found in one sample sequenced in a study of T cell responses to AZD1222 COVID-19 vaccine. Libraries were prepared by immunoSEQ multiplex PCR; TCRdb keeps only in-frame clonotypes and omits some of them. The table shows 140,000 to 150,000 clones, with about 92% occurring only once. This sample comprised peripheral blood, obtained after recovery from COVID-19. All receptors come from an adult who had recovered from COVID-19.

V usage is TRBV6-5 and J usage is TRBJ2-5; D not certain. This CDR3 comprises 15 residues. CDR1 and CDR2 (germline): MNHEY, SVGAGI. V lost 0 bases to trimming and J lost 2 bases, with 10 bases between them. CDR3 nucleotides: TGTGCCAGCAGTTACTCCCCCCCGGCACAAGAGACCCAGTACTTC. Its translation: CASSYSPPAQETQYF.

The chain employs TRBV9 and TRBJ2-7; 8 nucleotides agree with TRBD2. The CDR3 has 15 residues. CDR1 and CDR2 from the germline V gene are SGDLS and YYNGEE. The V gene end was trimmed by 0 bases and the J gene end by 5 bases; junction bases not matched to a gene: 7. This CDR3 is CASSVGGSGSHEQYF. The CDR3 nucleotides are TGTGCCAGCAGCGTAGGGGGAAGCGGGAGTCACGAGCAGTACTTC.

CDR3 DNA sequence: TGTGCCAGCTCAACTACAGGGGGCCCGGGGGAAAAACTGTTTTTT. Its translation: CASSTTGGPGEKLFF. V is TRBV18 and J is TRBJ1-4, with TRBD1 identical over 9 bases. Per the germline V gene, CDR1 is KGHSH and CDR2 is LQKENI. The V segment lost 5 bases and the J segment 8 bases; nucleotides outside the gene matches: 9. CDR3 length: 15 amino acids.

J is TRBJ2-7 and V is TRBV7-8; D perhaps matches TRBD2 (6 bases). CDR3 length: 12 residues. Germline V gene data show CDR1 as SGHVS and CDR2 as FQNEAQ. The V end lost 5 bases, the J end lost 5 bases, and 10 bases lay between the germline ends. The CDR3 sequence: CASSPRLDEQYF. Written as DNA, the CDR3 is TGTGCCAGCAGCCCCCGACTAGACGAGCAGTACTTC. Full variable domain (missing parts from reference TRBV7-8 and TRBJ2-7): GAGVSQSPRYKVAKRGQDVALRCDPISGHVSLFWYQQALGQGPEFLTYFQNEAQLDKSGLPSDRFFAERPEGSVSTLKIQRTQQEDSAVYLCASSPRLDEQYFGPGTRLTVT.

V gene TRBV6-5 combines with J gene TRBJ2-5; the D gene is possibly TRBD1 (6 bases). Deletions cut 6 bases from V and 5 bases from J, with 13 bases between. This CDR3 has 13 residues. Germline V gene data show CDR1 as MNHEY and CDR2 as SVGAGI. The CDR3 loop is CASRRQAGETQYF. As DNA, the CDR3 is TGTGCCAGCAGGAGACAGGCCGGGGAGACCCAGTACTTC.

V is TRBV6-5 and J is TRBJ2-1, with TRBD2 matching over 11 bases. Germline V gene lookup returns CDR1 MNHEY and CDR2 SVGAGI. The CDR3 has 15 amino acids. With V trimmed by 5 bases and J by 4 bases, 4 bases remained unmatched. CDR3 sequence: CASSHTSGGYNEQFF. CDR3 bases: TGTGCCAGCAGTCATACTAGCGGGGGATACAATGAGCAGTTCTTC.

This clone is a singleton in its sample. This chain links TRBV9 with TRBJ2-3; TRBD1 agrees at 7 bases. Germline CDR1 and CDR2: SGDLS and YYNGEE. J lost 0 bases, V lost 2 bases, and 9 bases had no gene match. This CDR3 is 17 amino acids long. DNA for the CDR3: TGTGCCAGCAGCGTTTCTCTGGACAGGACTAGCACAGATACGCAGTATTTT. Translating it yields CASSVSLDRTSTDTQYF.

The chain employs TRBV3-1 (or the pseudogene TRBV3-2) and TRBJ1-6; D gene unclear. The ends were cut back, 3 bases at V and 6 bases at J, with 3 bases in the middle. This CDR3 spans 12 amino acids. Germline CDR1 is LGHDT and CDR2 is YNNKEL (reference sequence). CDR3 nucleotides: TGTGCCAGCAGCCAGGGTAATTCACCCCTCCACTTT. Amino acid sequence: CASSQGNSPLHF.

Comment on this clone: This specimen includes other DNA sequences encoding the same CDR3. V is TRBV27 and J is TRBJ2-7; D uncertain. The germline V gene has CDR1 MNHEY and CDR2 SMNVEV (reference sequence). Trimming left V 0 bases short and J 3 bases short, with 6 bases between. This CDR3 region has 13 residues. CDR3 amino acids: CASSLSPFYEQYF. CDR3 nucleotide sequence: TGTGCCAGCAGTTTATCTCCATTCTACGAGCAGTACTTC.

Here the CDR3 reads CASSVLPGGAKNIQYF. The CDR3 nucleotides read TGTGCCAGCAGCGTGCTCCCGGGAGGAGCCAAAAACATTCAGTACTTC. This chain uses TRBV9 with TRBJ2-4; 7 bases are a match to TRBD2. V trimming: 2 bases; J trimming: 0 bases; junction bases outside the gene matches: 5. Looked up from germline, CDR1 is SGDLS and CDR2 is YYNGEE. There are 16 residues in the CDR3.

The J gene is TRBJ1-2, the V gene TRBV30, with TRBD1 as a possible D gene (5 bases). The CDR3 spans 14 residues. In germline, CDR1 is GTSNPN, CDR2 SVGIG (reference sequence). The ends were cut back, 5 bases at V and 4 bases at J, with 17 bases in the middle. CDR3: CAWGSPLTGYGYTF. CDR3 bases: TGTGCCTGGGGGTCCCCTCTCACAGGCTATGGCTACACCTTC.

The chain joins TRBV5-1 to TRBJ2-2; unclear D gene. This CDR3 spans 14 amino acids. CDR1 is SGHRS, CDR2 YFSETQ, per germline. V lost 0 bases to trimming and J lost 1 base, with 4 bases between them. CDR3 in amino acids: CASSLERNTGELFF. CDR3 DNA: TGCGCCAGCAGCTTGGAGAGGAACACCGGGGAGCTGTTTTTT.

This chain uses TRBV7-8 with TRBJ1-2, with D uncertain. The CDR3 has 14 amino acids. Trimming pared 0 bases from V and 8 bases from J, leaving 13 bases between. Germline CDR1 reads SGHVS; CDR2 reads FQNEAQ. The CDR3 DNA follows: TGTGCCAGCAGCTTAGCGCTGGCAGACCGGGGCTACACCTTC. Its protein product is CASSLALADRGYTF.

The chain employs TRBV5-1 and TRBJ2-3; 12 bases line up with TRBD2. V gave up 4 bases and J gave up 0 bases; unmatched junction bases: 0. Germline CDR1 SGHRS, CDR2 YFSETQ. The CDR3 is 15 residues long. CDR3 bases: TGCGCCAGCAGCGGGACTAGCGGGAGCACAGATACGCAGTATTTT. It specifies CASSGTSGSTDTQYF.

The genes are TRBV19 and TRBJ2-7, with 9 bases identical to TRBD2. Germline CDR1 is LNHDA and CDR2 is SQIVND (reference sequence). This CDR3 comprises 17 residues. V lost 3 bases, J lost 3 bases, and 12 bases stayed unmatched. CDR3 DNA sequence: TGTGCCAGTAGTATTGGCGGGGGGGCGACAGGATTCTACGAGCAGTACTTC. Protein sequence: CASSIGGGATGFYEQYF.

The chain has TRBV28 and TRBJ1-2; weak D call: TRBD1 (5 bases). The V end was cut by 6 bases, the J end by 4 bases, with 12 bases between. Germline loops: CDR1 MDHEN, CDR2 SYDVKM. This CDR3 spans 13 amino acids. Written as DNA, the CDR3 is TGTGCCAGCAGCAGGGCTGGGGTCTATGGCTACACCTTC. It codes for CASSRAGVYGYTF.

The J gene is TRBJ2-7, the V gene TRBV3-1 (or the pseudogene TRBV3-2); 7 positions agree with TRBD2. The CDR3 is 13 residues long. Germline values: CDR1 LGHDT, CDR2 YNNKEL (reference sequence). V gave up 8 bases and J gave up 3 bases; unmatched junction bases: 7. The CDR3 DNA is TGTGCCAGCGCGAGGGAGGGCGGCTACGAGCAGTACTTC. Protein: CASAREGGYEQYF.

The chain couples TRBV27 to TRBJ2-7; tentatively, D is TRBD1 (7 bases). The CDR3 has 15 residues. The V end was cut by 8 bases, the J end by 2 bases, with 19 bases between. The germline gives CDR1 MNHEY, CDR2 SMNVEV (reference sequence). The CDR3 reads CASAPRGAPTYEQYF. The CDR3 DNA reads as TGTGCCAGCGCCCCCAGGGGGGCACCAACCTACGAGCAGTACTTC.

This clone has a handful of counts. CDR3 nucleotide sequence: TGCGCCAGCAGCCAGGAACGGGTCAAGGGCGAGCAGTACTTC. Residues: CASSQERVKGEQYF. The chain links TRBV4-1 to TRBJ2-7; D gene ambiguous. The CDR3 has 14 amino acids. V lost 3 bases and J 6 bases, leaving 15 bases between the germline ends. Germline CDR1 MGHRA, CDR2 YSYEKL.

This chain joins TRBV2 and TRBJ1-2, with 10 bases lining up with TRBD1. This CDR3 contains 13 residues. Germline assignment: CDR1 SNHLY and CDR2 FYNNEI. Trimming took 4 bases from V and 6 from J; bases not matched to a gene: 2. CDR3 in DNA: TGTGCCAGCAGTGGACAGGGGGCCGATGGCTACACCTTC. Translated, it gives CASSGQGADGYTF.

The CDR3 reads CASSIVTSGRGYEQYF. Here the CDR3 DNA reads TGTGCCAGTAGTATAGTCACTAGCGGGAGAGGCTACGAGCAGTACTTC. The chain combines TRBV19 with TRBJ2-7, with TRBD2 identical over 11 bases. Unmatched junction bases numbered 5, after V lost 1 base and J lost 3 bases. This CDR3 comprises 16 residues. From germline, CDR1 is LNHDA and CDR2 SQIVND (reference sequence).